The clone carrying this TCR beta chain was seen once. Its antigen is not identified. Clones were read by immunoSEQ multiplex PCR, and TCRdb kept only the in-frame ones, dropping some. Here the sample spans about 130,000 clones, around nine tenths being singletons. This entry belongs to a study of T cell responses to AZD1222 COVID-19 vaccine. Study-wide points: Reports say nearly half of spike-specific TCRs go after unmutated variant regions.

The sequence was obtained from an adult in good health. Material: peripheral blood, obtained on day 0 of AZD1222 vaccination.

The CDR3 bases are TGTGCCAGCAGCCAAGATTGGGGAGGGAATCAGCCCCAGCATTTT. Amino acid sequence: CASSQDWGGNQPQHF. The chain links TRBV3-1 (or the pseudogene TRBV3-2) to TRBJ1-5; D is undetermined. Trimming pared 0 bases from V and 4 bases from J, leaving 10 bases between. The CDR3 has 15 amino acids. The germline CDR1 and CDR2 sequences are LGHDT and YNNKEL (reference sequence).